This T cell receptor beta chain derives from a study of PD-1 blockade in classical Hodgkin lymphoma. Broader study findings: Patients were excluded if nivolumab began under 1 year after ASCT (the autologous transplant). Differences between repertoires have undefined causes, possibly disease activity or prior therapy. CD4+ TCR diversity, unlike CD8+, climbed significantly by C4D1. When set against healthy donors, newly diagnosed patients were reported to show lower baseline TCR diversity.

Time point noted: cycle 4 day 1 (C4D1), after five to seven weeks of nivolumab. With no exception, relapse followed autologous stem cell transplantation in all patients, and brentuximab vedotin exposure varied. Points on this clone: As yet, its antigen is unknown.

Only in-frame clones appear in the TCRdb table, and some are missing; sequencing was by immunoSEQ multiplex PCR. The profile shows roughly 50,000 clones, around 90% of them singletons. The receptor comes from a human donor with classical Hodgkin lymphoma. The sample here was peripheral blood mononuclear cells (PBMCs), taken before the fourth cycle of nivolumab.

This CDR3 is CASSPDREETQYF. CDR3 nucleotide sequence: TGTGCCAGCAGCCCCGACCGCGAGGAGACCCAGTACTTC. The chain is built from TRBV13 and TRBJ2-5; D gene uncertain. This CDR3 has 13 amino acids. CDR1 PRHDT and CDR2 FYEKMQ come from the germline V gene (reference sequence). V was clipped by 5 bases and J by 5 bases, with 12 bases between them.